This T cell receptor (beta chain) derives from a study of OX40 agonist ivuxolimab in advanced cancers. Broader study findings: Average numbers of expanded clones were greater in CD8+ T cells than in CD4+.

The protocol was immunoSEQ multiplex PCR, while the TCRdb copy is restricted to in-frame clones and leaves out a portion. The sample contains tens of thousands of clones, 80% to 90% of which appear only once. Germline assignment: CDR1 GTSNPN and CDR2 SVGIG (reference sequence). This CDR3 has 13 residues. The V and J ends lost 1 base and 7 bases respectively, with 14 bases between them. Turning to this clone: As yet, its antigen is unknown.

This sequence joins TRBV30 and TRBJ2-7; the D call may be TRBD1 or TRBD2 (5 bases each). The sequence was collected from an adult with an advanced solid tumor such as melanoma, head and neck, liver or kidney cancer. This sample comprised CD4+ or CD8+ T cells sorted from blood, obtained in a trial of the OX40 agonist ivuxolimab. CDR3: CAWSGGQPGEQYF. As DNA, the CDR3 is TGTGCCTGGAGTGGAGGGCAGCCAGGGGAGCAGTACTTC. Using reference TRBV30 and TRBJ2-7 for the parts outside the CDR3, the full variable domain is SQTIHQWPATLVQPVGSPLSLECTVEGTSNPNLYWYRQAAGRGLQLLFYSVGIGQISSEVPQNLSASRPQDRQFILSSKKLLLSDSGFYLCAWSGGQPGEQYFGPGTRLTVT.